Below, 27 T cell receptor beta chains from the same sample are listed, as sequenced in a study of immune evolution from preneoplasia to lung adenocarcinoma. Sequenced by immunoSEQ multiplex PCR; TCRdb stores in-frame clones only, minus some. The sample carries tens of thousands of clones, roughly 70% recorded once. What was sequenced was FFPE invasive lung adenocarcinoma tissue. Receptor source: a person aged 60 to 70 with invasive lung adenocarcinoma. Some clones in this sample may be carry-over from other donors' samples.

V usage is TRBV28 and J usage is TRBJ2-1; 12 bases map to TRBD2. Germline V gives CDR1 MDHEN, CDR2 SYDVKM. This CDR3 is built from 17 residues. The junction had 9 bases not matched to a gene; V was cut back by 4 bases and J by 5 bases. The CDR3 spells CASSSLMTSGGDNEQFF. DNA of the CDR3: TGTGCCAGCAGTTCCCTGATGACTAGCGGGGGAGACAATGAGCAGTTCTTC. Based on the CDR3 plus reference TRBV28 and TRBJ2-1, the full variable domain is DVKVTQSSRYLVKRTGEKVFLECVQDMDHENMFWYRQDPGLGLRLIYFSYDVKMKEKGDIPEGYSVSREKKERFSLILESASTNQTSMYLCASSSLMTSGGDNEQFFGPGTRLTVL.

This clone was picked up a small number of times. The chain is built from TRBV5-1 and TRBJ2-3; no clear D gene. The V gene's germline CDR1 is SGHRS and CDR2 YFSETQ. Between the trimmed V and J ends, which lost 3 bases and 2 bases, there was a span of 13 bases. The CDR3 runs 15 residues. CDR3: CASSSGSGHTDTQYF. Here the CDR3 DNA reads TGCGCCAGCAGCTCCGGCTCTGGCCACACAGATACGCAGTATTTT. Supplemented by reference TRBV5-1 and TRBJ2-3, the full variable domain reads KAGVTQTPRYLIKTRGQQVTLSCSPISGHRSVSWYQQTPGQGLQFLFEYFSETQRNKGNFPGRFSGRQFSNSRSEMNVSTLELGDSALYLCASSSGSGHTDTQYFGPGTRLTVL.

This chain links TRBV28 with TRBJ2-2, with D tentatively TRBD2 (6 bases). Trimming shortened V by 2 bases and J by 4 bases, and 11 bases separated the two germline ends. Germline CDR1 and CDR2: MDHEN and SYDVKM. The CDR3 contains 15 residues. Here the CDR3 reads CASSLPGSGTGELFF. CDR3 coding DNA: TGTGCCAGCAGTTTACCCGGGAGTGGCACCGGGGAGCTGTTTTTT.

V is TRBV13 and J is TRBJ2-1, with D possibly matching TRBD2 (5 bases). The ends were cut back, 8 bases at V and 5 bases at J, with 10 bases in the middle. Germline CDR1 is PRHDT and CDR2 is FYEKMQ (reference sequence). This CDR3 is built from 12 residues. The DNA for the CDR3 is TGTGCCAGCGGACTGGGTGACAATGAGCAGTTCTTC. It translates to CASGLGDNEQFF.

The V call is TRBV9, the J call TRBJ1-2; unclear D gene. In germline, CDR1 is SGDLS, CDR2 YYNGEE. Between the trimmed V and J ends, which lost 0 bases and 3 bases, there was a span of 3 bases. The CDR3 runs to 12 residues. In DNA form, the CDR3 reads TGTGCCAGCAGCGTAGAAGACTATGGCTACACCTTC. Its translation is CASSVEDYGYTF. The full variable domain, its missing parts supplied by reference TRBV9 and TRBJ1-2, is DSGVTQTPKHLITATGQRVTLRCSPRSGDLSVYWYQQSLDQGLQFLIQYYNGEERAKGNILERFSAQQFPDLHSELNLSSLELGDSALYFCASSVEDYGYTFGSGTRLTVV.

The chain joins TRBV28 to TRBJ2-7; possible D gene TRBD1, 5 bases. Per germline, CDR1 MDHEN and CDR2 SYDVKM. V lost 4 bases to trimming and J lost 2 bases, with 15 bases between them. The CDR3 extends over 15 amino acids. CDR3 sequence (DNA): TGTGCCAGCAGTTCTCCCAGGGATCCTACCTACGAGCAGTACTTC. Its protein product is CASSSPRDPTYEQYF.

This clone was counted once. This chain links TRBV29-1 with TRBJ2-1, with 7 positions matching TRBD1. The germline V gene encodes CDR1 SQVTM and CDR2 ANQGSEA. With 5 bases clipped from V and 5 bases from J, the junction kept 3 bases outside the gene matches. The CDR3 totals 12 residues. The CDR3 sequence is CSVPTGNNEQFF. CDR3 coding DNA: TGCAGCGTTCCGACAGGGAACAATGAGCAGTTCTTC.

For this clone: Other DNA sequences within the sample encode an identical CDR3. The rearrangement uses TRBV6-1 and TRBJ1-2, with a weak D call TRBD1 (5 bases). The CDR3 extends over 15 amino acids. Germline-derived CDR1 and CDR2 are MNHNS and SASEGT. The ends were cut back, 0 bases at V and 8 bases at J, with 16 bases in the middle. The CDR3 coding sequence is TGTGCCAGCAGTGAAGCAATATGGGGAAAGGGGGGCTACACCTTC. Translated, it gives CASSEAIWGKGGYTF.

The V and J genes are TRBV27 and TRBJ2-5, with TRBD2 matching over 8 bases. Germline loops: CDR1 MNHEY, CDR2 SMNVEV (reference sequence). V dropped 5 bases and J dropped 1; count of bases not matched to a gene: 6. The CDR3 covers 15 residues. CDR3 DNA sequence: TGTGCCAGCAGTACACTAGCGGTTCTCCAAGAGACCCAGTACTTC. It codes for CASSTLAVLQETQYF.

The chain has TRBV4-1 and TRBJ2-1, with 7 bases lining up with TRBD2. Germline CDR1 MGHRA, CDR2 YSYEKL. J gave up 5 bases and V 5 bases, and 9 bases lay outside the gene matches. The CDR3 consists of 15 residues. The CDR3 spells CASSWEGTADNEQFF. Here the CDR3 DNA reads TGCGCCAGCAGCTGGGAGGGGACCGCCGACAATGAGCAGTTCTTC.

The chain uses TRBV28 and TRBJ2-7, with TRBD1 identical over 11 bases. Germline V gene lookup returns CDR1 MDHEN and CDR2 SYDVKM. The CDR3 spans 17 residues. The trim removed 3 bases at V and 3 bases at J, leaving 10 bases unmatched. DNA for the CDR3: TGTGCCAGCAGTTTGGGACCTTTGGGGACAGGGGGCTACGAGCAGTACTTC. Its protein product is CASSLGPLGTGGYEQYF. The entire variable domain, with the rest obtained from reference TRBV28 and TRBJ2-7, is as follows: DVKVTQSSRYLVKRTGEKVFLECVQDMDHENMFWYRQDPGLGLRLIYFSYDVKMKEKGDIPEGYSVSREKKERFSLILESASTNQTSMYLCASSLGPLGTGGYEQYFGPGTRLTVT.

The chain employs TRBV27 and TRBJ1-5, with D uncertain. The V gene lost 5 bases and the J gene lost 0 bases, with 11 bases spanning the gap. The CDR3 is made up of 15 amino acids. Looked up from germline, CDR1 is MNHEY and CDR2 is SMNVEV (reference sequence). The CDR3 DNA reads TGTGCCAGCAGTGCAAGATTACATAGCAATCAGCCCCAGCATTTT. It specifies CASSARLHSNQPQHF.

The chain combines TRBV14 with TRBJ2-7; no definite D call. Germline CDR1 reads SGHDN; CDR2 reads FVKESK. The CDR3 length is 13 residues. V lost 5 bases, J lost 3 bases, and 11 bases lay in between. CDR3 coding DNA: TGTGCCAGCAGCTACCTTACCGTCTACGAGCAGTACTTC. Translation gives CASSYLTVYEQYF. The full variable domain, with the rest looked up from reference TRBV14 and TRBJ2-7, is EAGVTQFPSHSVIEKGQTVTLRCDPISGHDNLYWYRRVMGKEIKFLLHFVKESKQDESGMPNNRFLAERTGGTYSTLKVQPAELEDSGVYFCASSYLTVYEQYFGPGTRLTVT.

The V call is TRBV28, the J call TRBJ2-7, with 10 positions matching TRBD2. Germline CDR1 reads MDHEN; CDR2 reads SYDVKM. The CDR3 totals 15 residues. The V gene end was trimmed by 3 bases and the J gene end by 5 bases; junction bases not matched to a gene: 7. In DNA form, the CDR3 reads TGTGCCAGCAGTTTCGCTAGCGGGAGTTCCCACGAGCAGTACTTC. This sequence encodes CASSFASGSSHEQYF.

Turning to this clone: A much bigger clone sits one base away, suggesting this may be a read error. The chain has TRBV7-2 and TRBJ2-5; 9 positions match TRBD2. The CDR3 has 15 residues. Germline V gene lookup returns CDR1 SGHTA and CDR2 FQGNSA. V shed 5 bases and J 5 bases; nucleotides not matched to a gene: 9. CDR3 residues: CTSSPLRTSAETQYF. In DNA form, the CDR3 reads TGTACCAGCAGCCCCCTCAGGACTAGCGCGGAGACCCAGTACTTC.

The chain joins TRBV7-3 to TRBJ1-3; D may be TRBD1 (5 bases). The CDR3 is 16 amino acids. Trimming shortened V by 2 bases and J by 3 bases, and 14 bases separated the two germline ends. From germline, CDR1 is SGHTA and CDR2 FQGTGA. CDR3 loop: CASSLVQGVLGNTIYF. The CDR3 DNA reads TGTGCCAGCAGCTTAGTTCAAGGGGTGCTTGGAAACACCATATATTTT.

This rearrangement joins TRBV11-2 to TRBJ2-1, with TRBD2 matching 11 bases. This CDR3 is 15 amino acids long. V trimming: 1 base; J trimming: 8 bases; junction bases outside the gene matches: 4. Germline V gives CDR1 SGHAT, CDR2 FQNNGV. CDR3 sequence reads: CASSLGLAGLDEQFF. The CDR3 nucleotides read TGTGCCAGCAGCTTAGGACTAGCGGGATTAGATGAGCAGTTCTTC.

The V and J genes are TRBV9 and TRBJ2-1; TRBD2 matches at 7 bases. Germline V gene sequence: CDR1 SGDLS, CDR2 YYNGEE. The CDR3 extends over 16 amino acids. V shed 4 bases, J shed 0 bases, and the junction held 7 bases outside the gene matches. In DNA form, the CDR3 reads TGTGCCAGCAGCCGGACTAGAGTAAGCTCCTACAATGAGCAGTTCTTC. Encoded protein: CASSRTRVSSYNEQFF.

This clone showed up just a few times. The chain carries TRBV4-2 and TRBJ1-1; the D is unclear. Germline V gene data show CDR1 as LGHNA and CDR2 as YNFKEQ. V lost 1 base and J lost 1, with 7 bases in between. The CDR3 consists of 14 residues. The CDR3 DNA sequence: TGTGCCAGCAGCCAAGTTGGTCAGAACACTGAAGCTTTCTTT. Its protein product is CASSQVGQNTEAFF.

This chain uses TRBV11-2 with TRBJ2-5; TRBD2 is a possible D gene (5 bases). Germline V lookup: CDR1 SGHAT, CDR2 FQNNGV. V was cut by 5 bases and J by 2 bases, with 15 bases left in between. The CDR3 is made up of 15 amino acids. In DNA, the CDR3 is TGTGCCAGCAGCCTCACCCCGGGGAATCAAGAGACCCAGTACTTC. Residues: CASSLTPGNQETQYF.

This chain uses TRBV5-1 with TRBJ1-2; D is perhaps TRBD1 (6 bases). Deletions cut 4 bases from V and 7 bases from J, with 14 bases between. Germline CDR1 is SGHRS and CDR2 is YFSETQ. The CDR3 runs to 13 residues. CDR3 coding DNA: TGCGCCAGCAGCCACCCGACAGGAGGTGGCTACACCTTC. This encodes CASSHPTGGGYTF.

This rearrangement joins TRBV28 to TRBJ1-1, with a tentative D call TRBD1 (5 bases). Between the trimmed V and J ends, which lost 2 bases and 1 base, there was a span of 11 bases. Per the germline V gene, CDR1 is MDHEN and CDR2 is SYDVKM. The CDR3 spans 15 residues. CDR3 amino acids: CASSLVGLKNTEAFF. The CDR3 bases are TGTGCCAGCAGTTTAGTGGGACTGAAGAACACTGAAGCTTTCTTT.

The rearrangement uses TRBV27 and TRBJ2-3; D is uncertain. V lost 2 bases and J lost 6, with 9 bases in between. This CDR3 spans 13 amino acids. Germline-derived CDR1 and CDR2 are MNHEY and SMNVEV (reference sequence). The CDR3 bases are TGTGCCAGCAGTTTAAAGTACGGGGATACGCAGTATTTT. This sequence encodes CASSLKYGDTQYF.

The J gene is TRBJ2-7, the V gene TRBV2; TRBD1 or TRBD2 may be the D gene (6 bases each). Trimming stripped 9 bases from V and 1 base from J, with 10 bases between. The germline V gene encodes CDR1 SNHLY and CDR2 FYNNEI. This CDR3 has 12 residues. The DNA for the CDR3 is TGTGCCAGGGAGGGGGATTCCTACGAGCAGTACTTC. Translated: CAREGDSYEQYF.

This chain connects TRBV6-5 to TRBJ1-2; D call uncertain. V lost 4 bases to trimming and J lost 4 bases, with 10 bases between them. This CDR3 contains 13 residues. CDR1 is MNHEY and CDR2 is SVGAGI in the germline V gene. The CDR3 loop is CASSSRGLYGYTF. In DNA, the CDR3 is TGTGCCAGCAGTTCTAGAGGGCTCTATGGCTACACCTTC.

V is TRBV20-1 and J is TRBJ2-5; D remains ambiguous. Germline-derived CDR1 and CDR2 are DFQATT and SNEGSKA (reference sequence). V was trimmed by 1 base and J by 5 bases, leaving 5 bases between them. This CDR3 region has 11 residues. CDR3: CSARAWETQYF. CDR3 in DNA: TGCAGTGCTAGAGCATGGGAGACCCAGTACTTC.

The chain combines TRBV15 with TRBJ2-1; 10 bases match TRBD2. J lost 8 bases, V lost 0 bases, and 10 bases had no gene match. The CDR3 runs to 17 residues. The V gene's germline CDR1 is LNHNV and CDR2 YYDKDF (reference sequence). CDR3 bases: TGTGCCACCAGCAGAGATCGAGCGGGAGGGACTTCGGATGAGCAGTTCTTC. Its protein is CATSRDRAGGTSDEQFF. Complete variable domain (other parts from reference TRBV15 and TRBJ2-1): DAMVIQNPRYQVTQFGKPVTLSCSQTLNHNVMYWYQQKSSQAPKLLFHYYDKDFNNEADTPDNFQSRRPNTSFCFLDIRSPGLGDTAMYLCATSRDRAGGTSDEQFFGPGTRLTVL.